Listed below are T cell receptor beta chains from one sample, sequenced in a study of blood T cells in healthy people across ages. TCRdb fed the 5' RACE reads into MiXCR, producing one record per CDR3 protein. The data hold about 1.4 million distinct CDR3 sequences, with approximately 59% observed a single time. Sequencing was performed on blood. The receptors were sampled from a man in his late teens or twenties in good health. CDR3s include the opening cysteine and the closing phenylalanine or tryptophan. The D gene is left open where the match is weak. Some rows have no size entry. The others give once, few or many, or a class for an expanded clone.

D: .; size: .; J: TRBJ2-6; V: TRBV24-1; DNA: TGTGCCCCGAGCTCTGGGGCCAACGTCCTGACTTTC; CDR3: CAPSSGANVLTF
D: .; size: .; J: TRBJ2-7; V: TRBV20-1; DNA: TGCAGTGCCGCCAAAGAGAATAGCGCATACGAGCAGTACTTC; CDR3: CSAAKENSAYEQYF
D: .; size: .; J: TRBJ2-1; V: TRBV29-1; DNA: TGCAGCGTTGAAGTCGAGACTCGGAAGCAGTTCTTC; CDR3: CSVEVETRKQFF
D: TRBD2; size: few; J: TRBJ2-1; V: TRBV7-2; DNA: TGTGCCAGCAGCTTCCCTAGCGGGGGGGTCCGGAATGAGCAGTTCTTC; CDR3: CASSFPSGGVRNEQFF
D: .; size: .; J: TRBJ1-1; V: TRBV20-1; DNA: TGCAGTGCAGCCGACAGTCCCCGACACCGTACTGAAGCTTTCTTT; CDR3: CSAADSPRHRTEAFF
D: .; size: .; J: TRBJ2-5; V: TRBV28; DNA: TGTGCCAGCAGTTCGCAGTTAACCCAGGGGGGCGAGACCCAGTACTTC; CDR3: CASSSQLTQGGETQYF
D: .; size: .; J: TRBJ2-7; V: TRBV20-1; DNA: TGCAGTGCTAGGGGCAGGGTAGTTGGGCAGTACTTC; CDR3: CSARGRVVGQYF
D: TRBD1; size: .; J: TRBJ2-5; V: TRBV12-3/TRBV12-4; DNA: TGTGCCAGCAACAGGGGCGAGGGAGAGACCCAGTACTTC; CDR3: CASNRGEGETQYF
D: .; size: .; J: TRBJ2-7; V: TRBV20-1; DNA: TGCAGTGCTAGAGATCAGATCTGGGGGTCTGGCTCCTACGAGCAGTACTTC; CDR3: CSARDQIWGSGSYEQYF
D: .; size: .; J: TRBJ2-2; V: TRBV6-1; DNA: TGTGCCAGCAGTCCGGCTTGGGTACCCATCGCTCCCGGGGAGCTGTTTTTT; CDR3: CASSPAWVPIAPGELFF
D: .; size: .; J: TRBJ2-1; V: TRBV4-3; DNA: TGCGCCAGCAGCCCGCGGACAGCCTGGGGTGAGCAGTTCTTC; CDR3: CASSPRTAWGEQFF
D: .; size: .; J: TRBJ1-5; V: TRBV20-1; DNA: TGCAGTGCTAGAAAATCAATTGGCAGCAATCAGCCCCAGCATTTT; CDR3: CSARKSIGSNQPQHF
D: .; size: .; J: TRBJ2-7; V: TRBV4-3; DNA: TGCGCCAGCAGCCAATCGCTATTGACGGCGAGCTCCTACGAGCAGTACTTC; CDR3: CASSQSLLTASSYEQYF
D: .; size: few; J: TRBJ2-6; V: TRBV7-2; DNA: TGTGCCAGCAGCTTTAACTCTGGGGCCAACGTCCTGACTTTC; CDR3: CASSFNSGANVLTF
D: TRBD2; size: .; J: TRBJ2-7; V: TRBV29-1; DNA: TGCAGCGTTGGCGGGGGGGTATCCTACGAGCAGTACTTC; CDR3: CSVGGGVSYEQYF
D: .; size: .; J: TRBJ1-2; V: TRBV20-1; DNA: .; CDR3: CSATVGFGSGCTF
D: TRBD1; size: few; J: TRBJ1-2; V: TRBV28; DNA: TGTGCCAGCACTGAGACAGGGGTAGATGGCTACACCTTC; CDR3: CASTETGVDGYTF
D: .; size: few; J: TRBJ1-6; V: TRBV5-1; DNA: TGCGCCAGCAGCCACCATGGTGGGACGGAAGGTTCACCCCTCCACTTT; CDR3: CASSHHGGTEGSPLHF
D: .; size: .; J: TRBJ2-3; V: TRBV11-2; DNA: TGTGCCAGCAGCCTCCAAACTCCCGGGCCCACAGATACGCAGTATTTT; CDR3: CASSLQTPGPTDTQYF
D: TRBD2; size: .; J: TRBJ2-1; V: TRBV6-2/TRBV6-3; DNA: TGTGCCAGCAGTTACTCGAGGCAAACCGGGACTAGCGGGGAGTCTGAGCAGTTCTTC; CDR3: CASSYSRQTGTSGESEQFF
D: TRBD1; size: few; J: TRBJ2-3; V: TRBV7-2; DNA: TGTGCCAGCAGCTTTGACAGGGACACAGATACGCAGTATTTT; CDR3: CASSFDRDTDTQYF
D: .; size: .; J: TRBJ2-4; V: TRBV12-3/TRBV12-4; DNA: TGTGCCAGCAGTTTACCCCCTGGGAGGACGGGGAACATTCAGTACTTC; CDR3: CASSLPPGRTGNIQYF
D: .; size: .; J: TRBJ2-7; V: TRBV29-1; DNA: TGCAGCGTTGAAGTTACGGCTCACGAATCCTACGAGCAGTACTTC; CDR3: CSVEVTAHESYEQYF
D: .; size: .; J: TRBJ2-7; V: TRBV18; DNA: TGTGCCAGCTCACCACCTGGCAGGGGCTCCTACGAGCAGTACTTC; CDR3: CASSPPGRGSYEQYF
D: TRBD1; size: few; J: TRBJ2-7; V: TRBV29-1; DNA: TGCAGCGTTGGGGACAGGGGACGTTCGTACGAGCAGTACTTC; CDR3: CSVGDRGRSYEQYF
D: TRBD2; size: .; J: TRBJ2-7; V: TRBV7-6; DNA: TGTGCCAGCAGCTTACTTAGATATAGCGGGAGCTCCTACGAGCAGTACTTC; CDR3: CASSLLRYSGSSYEQYF
D: .; size: once; J: TRBJ2-4; V: TRBV2; DNA: TGTGCCAGCATGGTCGAGACATTCGGAGACATTCAGTACTTC; CDR3: CASMVETFGDIQYF
D: .; size: few; J: TRBJ1-2; V: TRBV6-1; DNA: TGTGCCAGCAGTGAAGTTGATGGCTACACCTTC; CDR3: CASSEVDGYTF
D: TRBD2; size: .; J: TRBJ2-5; V: TRBV20-1; DNA: TGCAGTGCTAGAGATCTAGCGGGGGGGCTCGAGACCCAGTACTTC; CDR3: CSARDLAGGLETQYF
D: TRBD2; size: few; J: TRBJ2-1; V: TRBV29-1; DNA: TGCAGCGTTTCTAGCGGGGGGGATTTAGAGCAGTTCTTC; CDR3: CSVSSGGDLEQFF
D: .; size: .; J: TRBJ2-1; V: TRBV2; DNA: TGTGCCAGCAGTGAATGGGCTGGAGTGGGGAACACCGGGGAGCTGTTCTTC; CDR3: CASSEWAGVGNTGELFF
D: .; size: .; J: TRBJ2-1; V: TRBV27; DNA: TGTGCCAGCAGGCCTAATGGTTACAATGAGCAGTTCTTC; CDR3: CASRPNGYNEQFF
D: .; size: few; J: TRBJ2-1; V: TRBV29-1; DNA: TGCAGCGTTGTATTGGGGAACCACAATGAGCAGTTCTTC; CDR3: CSVVLGNHNEQFF
D: TRBD1; size: once; J: TRBJ1-3; V: TRBV10-3; DNA: TGTGCCATCAGTGACCCGGGACAGGGGGCTGGAAACACCATATATTTT; CDR3: CAISDPGQGAGNTIYF
D: .; size: .; J: TRBJ2-2; V: TRBV7-9; DNA: TGTGCCAGCAGCCCCCGTCTGGGGACCAACACCGGGGAGCTGTTTTTT; CDR3: CASSPRLGTNTGELFF
D: TRBD1; size: .; J: TRBJ1-1; V: TRBV14; DNA: TGTGCCAGCAGCCAGTGGGGGACAGGGAACACTGAAGCTTTCTTT; CDR3: CASSQWGTGNTEAFF
D: TRBD2; size: .; J: TRBJ2-5; V: TRBV20-1; DNA: TGCAGTGCAAGCTCTAGCGGGGGTTTTGAAGAGACCCAGTACTTC; CDR3: CSASSSGGFEETQYF
D: .; size: .; J: TRBJ2-7; V: TRBV7-9; DNA: TGTGCCAGCAGCGGGGACTTAGACAGGCAGGAGCAGTACTTC; CDR3: CASSGDLDRQEQYF
D: .; size: few; J: TRBJ2-5; V: TRBV2; DNA: TGTGCCAGCAGTGATGGAACCGTCCAAGAGACCCAGTACTTC; CDR3: CASSDGTVQETQYF
D: .; size: .; J: TRBJ2-7; V: TRBV29-1; DNA: TGCAGCGCCAAAGGGGACATCTCGAGGGAGCAGTACTTC; CDR3: CSAKGDISREQYF
D: .; size: .; J: TRBJ2-7; V: TRBV7-2; DNA: TGTGCCAGCAGCTTAGGGTACATCTACGAGCAGTACTTC; CDR3: CASSLGYIYEQYF
D: TRBD1; size: .; J: TRBJ2-1; V: TRBV11-2; DNA: TGTGCCAGCAGCTTATATGGGACAGGAGGGAATGAGCAGTTCTTC; CDR3: CASSLYGTGGNEQFF
D: .; size: few; J: TRBJ1-1; V: TRBV12-3/TRBV12-4; DNA: TGTGCCAGCCGGTTAGCGAGTGAAGCTTTCTTT; CDR3: CASRLASEAFF
D: TRBD1; size: .; J: TRBJ2-1; V: TRBV14; DNA: TGTGTCAGCAGCCAATGGACAGGGAATGAGCAGTTCTTC; CDR3: CVSSQWTGNEQFF
D: .; size: .; J: TRBJ2-7; V: TRBV6-1; DNA: TGTGCCAGCAAAGGCAGCGATTACGAGCAGTACTTC; CDR3: CASKGSDYEQYF
D: TRBD1; size: .; J: TRBJ2-7; V: TRBV7-9; DNA: TGTGCCAGCAGCGCTGCCGGGACAGAACCCTACGAGCAGTACTTC; CDR3: CASSAAGTEPYEQYF
D: .; size: .; J: TRBJ2-3; V: TRBV5-6; DNA: TGTGCCAGCAGCTTTAGGACCCCCACAGATACGCAGTATTTT; CDR3: CASSFRTPTDTQYF
D: .; size: once; J: TRBJ1-4; V: TRBV2; DNA: TGTGCCAGCAGTGAACCCGCAACTAATGAAAAACTGTTTTTT; CDR3: CASSEPATNEKLFF
D: .; size: many; J: TRBJ2-7; V: TRBV3-1; DNA: TGTGCCAGCAGCCACGGAGCCTCCTACGAGCAGTACTTC; CDR3: CASSHGASYEQYF
D: .; size: .; J: TRBJ1-2; V: TRBV6-6; DNA: TGTGCCAGCAGTTACTCGATGGAGAGCAACTATGGCTACACCTTC; CDR3: CASSYSMESNYGYTF
D: .; size: .; J: TRBJ1-2; V: TRBV20-1; DNA: TGCAGTGCTCCGCCCGGGGGCGCGGGCTACACCTTC; CDR3: CSAPPGGAGYTF
D: TRBD1; size: .; J: TRBJ1-2; V: TRBV6-5; DNA: TGTGCCAGCAGTTTAGGGACAGATACTAACTATGGCTACACCTTC; CDR3: CASSLGTDTNYGYTF
D: .; size: few; J: TRBJ2-5; V: TRBV13; DNA: TGTGCCAGCAGCTTAGGATCGGGACCCCTCAAAGAGACCCAGTACTTC; CDR3: CASSLGSGPLKETQYF
D: .; size: many; J: TRBJ2-7; V: TRBV29-1; DNA: TGCAGCGTTGGACAGACCTACGAGCAGTACTTC; CDR3: CSVGQTYEQYF
D: TRBD1; size: .; J: TRBJ1-1; V: TRBV27; DNA: TGTGCCAGCAATCGACAGGGCGGGAACACTGAAGCTTTCTTT; CDR3: CASNRQGGNTEAFF
D: TRBD2; size: .; J: TRBJ2-5; V: TRBV12-3/TRBV12-4; DNA: TGTGCCAGCAGGCAGACTAGCGGTTCTAATCAAGAGACCCAGTACTTC; CDR3: CASRQTSGSNQETQYF
D: .; size: .; J: TRBJ2-7; V: TRBV20-1; DNA: TGCAGTGCTAGGTCCAGGGTTAGCCGCGAGCAGTACTTC; CDR3: CSARSRVSREQYF
D: .; size: .; J: TRBJ2-7; V: TRBV4-3; DNA: TGCGCCAGCAGCCTAAGGGAAACAGGCTACGAGCAGTACTTC; CDR3: CASSLRETGYEQYF
D: TRBD2; size: once; J: TRBJ2-7; V: TRBV19; DNA: TGTGCCAGTAGTCTTACCTGGCTAGCGGGAGTGTCCGACGAGCAGTACTTC; CDR3: CASSLTWLAGVSDEQYF
D: .; size: .; J: TRBJ1-4; V: TRBV27; DNA: TGTGCCAGCAGTTTGAGGGCGCAGGGGATTGGTGAAAAACTGTTTTTT; CDR3: CASSLRAQGIGEKLFF